The next 4 T cell receptor beta chains were all read from a single sample in a study of shared clonotypes between healthy human individuals. Sequencing used immunoSEQ multiplex PCR; TCRdb keeps in-frame clones, though not all of them. Of about 380,000 clones listed, around 96% are singletons. Sequences were obtained from memory CD8+ T cells sorted from blood. Indicated subset: CD45RO+ cells pooled with CCR7-negative TemRA cells. These receptors all come from a man aged 30-40 years in good health.

The chain combines TRBV6-1 with TRBJ1-1; the D is unclear. This CDR3 spans 13 amino acids. V dropped 4 bases and J dropped 1 base, with 7 bases sitting between them. Germline-derived CDR1 and CDR2 are MNHNS and SASEGT. This chain's CDR3 is CASSGVWNTEAFF. DNA of the CDR3: TGTGCCAGCAGTGGGGTCTGGAACACTGAAGCTTTCTTT.

Of note for this clone: This CDR3 fails to terminate in the conserved phenylalanine or tryptophan, so it likely reflects a read error. The limits of the CDR3 on the DNA are not certain, so only TCRdb's listed CDR3 is given. This chain links TRBV2 with TRBJ1-2. CDR1 SNHLY and CDR2 FYNNEI come from the germline V gene. The CDR3 spans 10 residues, counting both ends. This CDR3 is CASSEVRLYV.

The V and J genes are TRBV9 and TRBJ2-1; D gene unclear. Germline V gene sequence: CDR1 SGDLS, CDR2 YYNGEE. This CDR3 spans 15 amino acids. V was shortened by 0 bases and J by 5 bases, with 12 bases between the two germline ends. The DNA of the CDR3 is TGTGCCAGCAGCGTAGACGCCTCTGCACACAATGAGCAGTTCTTC. Translation: CASSVDASAHNEQFF.

This clone is a singleton in its sample. At one end, the junction sequence differs from germline, possibly due to a read error. J is TRBJ1-2 and V is TRBV4-2, with D possibly being TRBD1 (5 bases). The CDR3 sequence is 12 residues long. Germline assignment: CDR1 LGHNA and CDR2 YNFKEQ. Written as DNA, the CDR3 is TGTGCCAGCAGCCAAGACCGGGCAGGGATCATGTTC. The encoded protein is CASSQDRAGIMF.